This TCR beta chain was found in a study of cytomegalovirus exposure and HLA in healthy donors. Study conclusions and caveats: Most TCRs appeared rarely, but some public TCRs recurred in many donors. The study recorded over 150 TCR beta chains that were cytomegalovirus-associated.

Regarding this clone: Its matching antigen is unknown.

Germline CDR1 SQVTM, CDR2 ANQGSEA. CDR3 size: 13 residues. The germline V and J ends were trimmed by 3 bases and 4 bases, with 9 bases remaining between them. Assay: immunoSEQ multiplex PCR; the TCRdb copy retains only in-frame clones and omits some. Here the sample spans 100,000 to 150,000 clones, around 96% being singletons. The specimen was PBMCs. This chain links TRBV29-1 with TRBJ2-2; D remains ambiguous. The source is a man aged 18-30 years in good health and CMV-seronegative. The CDR3 region is CSVDIAGTGELFF. The CDR3 coding sequence is TGCAGCGTTGACATAGCTGGCACCGGGGAGCTGTTTTTT.